Given below is one T cell receptor (beta chain) in context. Its matching antigen is unknown. An overlapping HIV-1 Gag peptide pool stimulated these cells at approximately 1 ug/peptide/mL. CD40L/CD69 double-negative CD45RO-high memory CD4+ T cells were collected. The sample is drawn from a study of persistence of HIV-infected CD4 T cells. Study-level information: Donors were ART-treated; their CMV- and Gag-responding CD4+ T cells were isolated. A median of 8 years of suppressive ART preceded sampling. Study-level findings and limits: Degenerate expanded CDR3beta sequences were enriched among CMV- and Gag-responding cells. TCR analyses could not target the rare provirus-carrying CMV-responding cells.

The immunoSEQ assay was version 4, run in survey mode. Method: immunoSEQ multiplex PCR; TCRdb's copy keeps in-frame clones and lacks some. The table lists about 35,000 clones, about 84% of them singletons. The sequences come from cultured CD4+ T cells from PBMCs, collected from a patient who received antiretroviral therapy. The clonotype originates from an adult with HIV. The donor label of this sample is uncertain.

CDR3 nucleotide sequence: TGTGCCAGTAGTACTGACACGGACACCGGGGAGCTGTTTTTT. Its translation: CASSTDTDTGELFF. The rearrangement uses TRBV19 and TRBJ2-2; D is unresolved. This CDR3 region has 14 residues. The germline V and J ends were trimmed by 4 bases and 3 bases, with 9 bases remaining between them. Germline V gene lookup returns CDR1 LNHDA and CDR2 SQIVND (reference sequence).